These 25 T cell receptor beta chains originate from one sample sequenced in a study of shared clonotypes between healthy human individuals. Clones were read by immunoSEQ multiplex PCR, and TCRdb kept only the in-frame ones, dropping some. The sample carries over a million clones, approximately 80% recorded once. The material sequenced was memory CD4+ T cells from PBMCs. The subset here: CD45RA-negative fraction. Every receptor here comes from a man between 18 and 29 years old in good health. Some clones in this sample may be carry-over from other donors' samples.

V is TRBV6-4 and J is TRBJ1-3, with a weak D call TRBD1 (5 bases). Per the germline V gene, CDR1 is MRHNA and CDR2 is SNTAGT. V was trimmed by 4 bases and J by 3 bases, leaving 13 bases between them. The CDR3 runs 15 residues. The DNA for the CDR3 is TGTGCCAGCAGTGGCAGGGTATTGTATGGAAACACCATATATTTT. Encoded protein: CASSGRVLYGNTIYF.

The CDR3 loop is CASRAMTGTYEQYF. CDR3 in DNA: TGTGCCAGCAGGGCTATGACAGGAACCTACGAGCAGTACTTC. V and J are TRBV5-4 and TRBJ2-7, with a possible D match to TRBD1 (6 bases). CDR1 is SGHNT and CDR2 is YYREEE in the germline V gene (reference sequence). Trimming removed 5 bases at V and 2 bases at J, with 14 bases between. CDR3 length: 14 residues.

The genes are TRBV5-4 and TRBJ1-2; no firm D call. This CDR3 contains 15 residues. The V end was cut by 4 bases, the J end by 0 bases, with 13 bases between. Germline-derived CDR1 and CDR2 are SGHNT and YYREEE (reference sequence). The CDR3 DNA follows: TGTGCCAGCAGCCCCAGCGGGTCGACTAACTATGGCTACACCTTC. Amino acid sequence: CASSPSGSTNYGYTF.

The V call is TRBV5-1, the J call TRBJ1-2, with D possibly being TRBD1 (5 bases). CDR3 length equals 16 residues. Germline values: CDR1 SGHRS, CDR2 YFSETQ. V was cut by 1 base and J by 7 bases, with 20 bases left in between. DNA for the CDR3: TGCGCCAGCAGCTTGAGCAGGGACCAATGGGGCTCTGGCTACACCTTC. Protein sequence: CASSLSRDQWGSGYTF.

Regarding this clone: A much larger clone lies one base from this, so it may be a read error. Other DNA sequences in this specimen translate into the identical CDR3. This sequence joins TRBV28 and TRBJ1-5; D not resolved. CDR3 length equals 13 residues. With 5 bases removed from V and 0 bases from J, the gap between germline ends came to 5 bases. CDR1 is MDHEN, CDR2 SYDVKM, per germline. CDR3 bases: TGTGCCAGCAGTCTGGATAGCAATCAGCCCCAGCATTTT. It translates to CASSLDSNQPQHF. Looking up the rest from reference TRBV28 and TRBJ1-5 gives the full variable domain: DVKVTQSSRYLVKRTGEKVFLECVQDMDHENMFWYRQDPGLGLRLIYFSYDVKMKEKGDIPEGYSVSREKKERFSLILESASTNQTSMYLCASSLDSNQPQHFGDGTRLSIL.

The sample holds one count of this clone. The CDR3 reads CASLETQGDQPQHF. Here the CDR3 DNA reads TGTGCCAGCCTTGAAACTCAGGGGGATCAGCCCCAGCATTTT. This rearrangement joins TRBV28 to TRBJ1-5; 7 nucleotides align to TRBD1. The CDR3 contains 14 residues. Germline values: CDR1 MDHEN, CDR2 SYDVKM. With V trimmed by 8 bases and J by 5 bases, 9 bases remained unmatched.

The J gene is TRBJ1-1, the V gene TRBV19; the D is unclear. Germline V gene sequence: CDR1 LNHDA, CDR2 SQIVND (reference sequence). This CDR3 is 16 amino acids long. Trimming shortened V by 5 bases and J by 1 base, and 17 bases separated the two germline ends. CDR3 in DNA: TGTGCCAGTAGTTCAAGATTGGGAGAGGAGAACACTGAAGCTTTCTTT. As protein: CASSSRLGEENTEAFF.

The chain links TRBV6-1 to TRBJ2-3; either TRBD1 or TRBD2 may fit D (5 bases each). CDR3 length: 14 amino acids. Germline V gives CDR1 MNHNS, CDR2 SASEGT. Trimming stripped 1 base from V and 2 bases from J, with 7 bases between. The CDR3 here is CASSEVGATDTQYF. The CDR3 region has the DNA TGTGCCAGCAGTGAAGTCGGGGCCACAGATACGCAGTATTTT.

The V and J genes are TRBV19 and TRBJ2-1; D perhaps matches TRBD2 (6 bases). V was clipped by 5 bases and J by 10 bases, with 12 bases between them. The germline V gene has CDR1 LNHDA and CDR2 SQIVND (reference sequence). The CDR3 is 12 amino acids. The CDR3, as DNA: TGTGCCAGTAGTTCCGGGGGTGGGGAGCAGTTCTTC. Protein: CASSSGGGEQFF.

The chain uses TRBV28 and TRBJ2-5; 12 positions agree with TRBD1. The J call may be wrong; the DNA end is better matched by TRBJ2-7. Per the germline V gene, CDR1 is MDHEN and CDR2 is SYDVKM. This CDR3 is built from 15 residues. The CDR3 spells CASSPPGQGASEQYF. In nucleotides, the CDR3 is TGTGCCAGCAGTCCACCGGGACAGGGGGCTTCCGAGCAGTACTTC.

This sequence joins TRBV19 and TRBJ1-2; TRBD1 is a possible D gene (5 bases). Deletions cut 2 bases from V and 2 bases from J, with 15 bases between. Looked up from germline, CDR1 is LNHDA and CDR2 is SQIVND (reference sequence). CDR3 length: 16 residues. Here the CDR3 DNA reads TGTGCCAGTAGTATATCCCGGACAAGGTTCAACTATGGCTACACCTTC. This gives the protein CASSISRTRFNYGYTF.

This chain uses TRBV5-1 with TRBJ2-5; maybe TRBD1 (5 bases). CDR3 length: 14 residues. Germline loops: CDR1 SGHRS, CDR2 YFSETQ. Trimming took 1 base from V and 5 from J, leaving 12 bases between them. CDR3 protein: CASSLLGATETQYF. The CDR3 DNA reads as TGCGCCAGCAGCTTGTTAGGGGCTACGGAGACCCAGTACTTC.

The sample holds a few counts of this clone. CDR3 DNA sequence: TGTGCCAGCAGCTTAGAGTGGGGAAGCTCCTACGAGCAGTACTTC. The encoded protein is CASSLEWGSSYEQYF. This chain links TRBV7-2 with TRBJ2-7, with D hard to call. Trimming removed 1 base at V and 0 bases at J, with 10 bases between. Per germline, CDR1 SGHTA and CDR2 FQGNSA. CDR3 size: 15 residues.

The genes are TRBV28 and TRBJ2-7, with 7 bases that match TRBD2. The CDR3 sequence is 11 residues long. The germline V gene has CDR1 MDHEN and CDR2 SYDVKM. The V gene end was trimmed by 3 bases and the J gene end by 9 bases; junction bases not matched to a gene: 2. CDR3 in DNA: TGTGCCAGCAGTTTGAGCGGGGTGCAGTACTTC. Translated, it gives CASSLSGVQYF.

The chain joins TRBV28 to TRBJ2-2; 7 nucleotides agree with TRBD1. In germline, CDR1 is MDHEN, CDR2 SYDVKM. The J segment lost 5 bases and the V segment lost 4 bases, leaving 10 bases of the junction unmatched. This CDR3 region has 16 residues. DNA for the CDR3: TGTGCCAGCAGTTCATACAGGGGATTTGCAACCGGGGAGCTGTTTTTT. Protein sequence: CASSSYRGFATGELFF.

The rearrangement joins TRBV5-3 to TRBJ2-1; D uncertain. TRBV5-3 falls under the ORF class, with uncertain function. This CDR3 has 17 amino acids. Trimming took off 4 bases at V and 0 bases at J, with 17 bases between the two ends. The CDR3 spells CARSRRLRLSSYNEQFF. CDR3 coding DNA: TGTGCCAGAAGCCGCCGACTTCGACTGAGCTCCTACAATGAGCAGTTCTTC.

V and J are TRBV2 and TRBJ2-2, with 11 nucleotides matching TRBD2. This CDR3 has 17 amino acids. V lost 6 bases to trimming and J lost 0 bases; unmatched junction nucleotides: 6. Looked up from germline, CDR1 is SNHLY and CDR2 is FYNNEI. CDR3 sequence (DNA): TGTGCCAGCAGCAGGACTAGCGGGCCTACGAACACCGGGGAGCTGTTTTTT. Amino acids: CASSRTSGPTNTGELFF.

The rearrangement joins TRBV28 to TRBJ2-7; D might be TRBD2 (5 bases). The CDR3 length is 16 residues. Germline values: CDR1 MDHEN, CDR2 SYDVKM. V gave up 2 bases and J gave up 1 base, with 15 bases separating them. CDR3 DNA: TGTGCCAGCAGTTTAGTTCTGGGAGACGGGTCCTACGAGCAGTACTTC. Protein: CASSLVLGDGSYEQYF.

This sequence joins TRBV2 and TRBJ2-3; perhaps TRBD2 as D (6 bases). CDR3 length equals 14 residues. Germline loops: CDR1 SNHLY, CDR2 FYNNEI. The ends were cut back, 9 bases at V and 2 bases at J, with 15 bases in the middle. This chain's CDR3 is CARPGTPYTDTQYF. For the CDR3, the DNA is TGTGCCAGGCCGGGGACTCCTTACACAGATACGCAGTATTTT.

The chain combines TRBV5-1 with TRBJ1-1; 8 bases are shared with TRBD1. Germline-derived CDR1 and CDR2 are SGHRS and YFSETQ. There are 15 residues in the CDR3. The junction had 7 bases not matched to a gene; V was cut back by 2 bases and J by 4 bases. The CDR3 DNA is TGCGCCAGCAGCTTATCAGGGGGCAGGGGCACTGAAGCTTTCTTT. Protein: CASSLSGGRGTEAFF.

J is TRBJ2-3 and V is TRBV29-1; D unclear. Germline-derived CDR1 and CDR2 are SQVTM and ANQGSEA. The CDR3 is 13 amino acids. The germline V and J ends were trimmed by 3 bases and 3 bases, with 10 bases remaining between them. The DNA for the CDR3 is TGCAGCGTTGAGGGTAGTGGGACAGATACGCAGTATTTT. Encoded protein: CSVEGSGTDTQYF.

CDR3 in DNA: TGTGCCAGCAGCGGGGGTTGGACTAGCGCGGGAGAGACCCAGTACTTC. The encoded protein is CASSGGWTSAGETQYF. V usage is TRBV5-6 and J usage is TRBJ2-5, with TRBD2 matching 9 bases. The germline V gene encodes CDR1 SGHDT and CDR2 YYEEEE. The CDR3 is 16 residues long. V shed 4 bases, J shed 4 bases, and the junction held 11 bases outside the gene matches.

This clone is a singleton in its sample. The chain joins TRBV6-5 to TRBJ2-7, with a tentative D call TRBD1 (5 bases). V lost 7 bases and J 2 bases, leaving 9 bases between the germline ends. The CDR3 runs 12 residues. Germline loops: CDR1 MNHEY, CDR2 SVGAGI. The CDR3 DNA reads as TGTGCCAGCAAGGGCAGGGCCTACGAGCAGTACTTC. This translates into CASKGRAYEQYF.

The chain links TRBV30 to TRBJ2-1, with TRBD1 matching 9 bases. The CDR3 covers 13 residues. Germline lookup yields CDR1 GTSNPN and CDR2 SVGIG (reference sequence). Trimming cost V 3 bases and J 9 bases; bases outside gene matches: 6. The CDR3 sequence: CAWSRQGVGEQFF. CDR3 sequence (DNA): TGTGCCTGGAGCCGACAGGGGGTAGGTGAGCAGTTCTTC.

The chain carries TRBV2 and TRBJ2-3; 10 bases are shared with TRBD2. The germline V gene encodes CDR1 SNHLY and CDR2 FYNNEI. The trim removed 7 bases at V and 2 bases at J, leaving 3 bases unmatched. The CDR3 runs 14 residues. The CDR3 nucleotides read TGTGCCAGCACGGGACTAGCGACCACAGATACGCAGTATTTT. The encoded protein is CASTGLATTDTQYF.